Below, 28 T cell receptor beta chains from the same sample are listed, as sequenced in a study of T cell responses to AZD1222 COVID-19 vaccine. Clones were read by immunoSEQ multiplex PCR, and TCRdb kept only the in-frame ones, dropping some. The profile shows 100,000 to 150,000 clones, roughly 90% of them singletons. This material consisted of peripheral blood, taken 28 days after the second AZD1222 dose. The receptor set was obtained from an adult who received the AZD1222 COVID-19 vaccine.

This clone was seen just once. J is TRBJ1-6 and V is TRBV7-9, with D uncertain. The CDR3 spans 13 residues. With 0 bases removed from V and 9 bases from J, the gap between germline ends came to 6 bases. Germline V lookup: CDR1 SEHNR, CDR2 FQNEAQ (reference sequence). The CDR3 DNA reads as TGTGCCAGCAGCTTAGCATTCGGTTCACCCCTCCACTTT. Amino acids: CASSLAFGSPLHF.

This chain connects TRBV19 to TRBJ1-5; no firm D call. Looked up from germline, CDR1 is LNHDA and CDR2 is SQIVND (reference sequence). V lost 5 bases and J 5 bases, leaving 16 bases between the germline ends. This CDR3 contains 15 residues. DNA for the CDR3: TGTGCCAGTAGTGAAGGGAGGGCGCGGGATCAGCCCCAGCATTTT. Translating gives CASSEGRARDQPQHF.

This sequence joins TRBV27 and TRBJ2-7, with D tentatively TRBD1 or TRBD2 (5 bases each). The CDR3 sequence is 12 residues long. Per the germline V gene, CDR1 is MNHEY and CDR2 is SMNVEV (reference sequence). The germline V and J ends were trimmed by 3 bases and 5 bases, with 8 bases remaining between them. This CDR3 reads CASSLLGDEQYF. The CDR3 DNA follows: TGTGCCAGCAGTTTGTTGGGGGACGAGCAGTACTTC.

J is TRBJ1-5 and V is TRBV2, with a weak D call TRBD1 (6 bases). The CDR3 spans 13 residues. Germline CDR1 SNHLY, CDR2 FYNNEI. Trimming took 3 bases from V and 6 from J, leaving 9 bases between them. The CDR3 DNA reads TGTGCCAGCAGTGATGAAGGGGGTCAGCCCCAGCATTTT. Amino acid sequence: CASSDEGGQPQHF.

The chain links TRBV11-2 to TRBJ2-7; D assignment may be TRBD1 or TRBD2 (7 bases each). Trimming took 5 bases from V and 3 from J, leaving 11 bases between them. Germline CDR1 SGHAT, CDR2 FQNNGV. The CDR3 runs to 13 residues. The CDR3 nucleotides read TGTGCCAGCAGCATCAGGGGGGGCTACGAGCAGTACTTC. It is translated as CASSIRGGYEQYF.

The count of this clone is one. The CDR3 is CASWDRQGSYEQYF. The CDR3 nucleotides are TGTGCCAGCTGGGACAGGCAAGGGTCCTACGAGCAGTACTTC. The rearrangement links TRBV27 to TRBJ2-7; 8 nucleotides match TRBD1. Per germline, CDR1 MNHEY and CDR2 SMNVEV (reference sequence). J was trimmed by 1 base and V by 8 bases; bases with no gene match: 7. This CDR3 region has 14 residues.

The CDR3 DNA reads as TGTGCCAGCAGTTTGGACAGGGGCAGAGGCGGGGAGCTGTTTTTT. This gives the protein CASSLDRGRGGELFF. The chain joins TRBV2 to TRBJ2-2; the match to TRBD1 covers 9 bases. V was pared by 5 bases and J by 7 bases, with 8 bases of the junction left unmatched. The CDR3 length is 15 residues. Germline CDR1 reads SNHLY; CDR2 reads FYNNEI.

V and J are TRBV6-1 and TRBJ1-4, with 7 bases identical to TRBD1. The V gene end was trimmed by 3 bases and the J gene end by 16 bases; junction bases not matched to a gene: 5. Germline CDR1 reads MNHNS; CDR2 reads SASEGT. There are 11 residues in the CDR3. In DNA form, the CDR3 reads TGTGCCAGCAGTGATCAGGGGGACGCGTTTTTT. Translated: CASSDQGDAFF.

The chain couples TRBV5-4 to TRBJ2-7; TRBD2 matches at 10 bases. The CDR3 is 19 residues long. The V gene end was trimmed by 0 bases and the J gene end by 6 bases; junction bases not matched to a gene: 18. Germline loops: CDR1 SGHNT, CDR2 YYREEE (reference sequence). This CDR3 reads CASSLDPSGRVVLPGEQYF. The CDR3 region has the DNA TGTGCCAGCAGCTTGGATCCTAGCGGGAGAGTTGTCCTACCCGGCGAGCAGTACTTC.

In this sample, this clone turned up a few times. The CDR3 DNA reads TGTGCCAGTACCAGCGGGAGCGATCTTTCCTACGAGCAGTACTTC. Amino acid sequence: CASTSGSDLSYEQYF. The chain joins TRBV19 to TRBJ2-7, with 8 bases that match TRBD2. The CDR3 loop spans 15 amino acids. V was clipped by 7 bases and J by 1 base; unmatched bases: 9. Germline-derived CDR1 and CDR2 are LNHDA and SQIVND (reference sequence).

This clone is a singleton in its sample. The chain couples TRBV5-4 to TRBJ1-6; tentative D call: TRBD1 (6 bases). Germline assignment: CDR1 SGHNT and CDR2 YYREEE (reference sequence). V shed 2 bases and J shed 11 bases, with 8 bases lying between them. CDR3 length equals 12 residues. The CDR3 nucleotides read TGTGCCAGCAGCTTACCAGGGGCACCCCTCCACTTT. Translation gives CASSLPGAPLHF.

The DNA of the CDR3 is TGTGCCAGCTCCCAAGGGCTAGCGGGGACCGCCGGGGAGCTGTTTTTT. Residues: CASSQGLAGTAGELFF. The rearrangement links TRBV18 to TRBJ2-2; 9 nucleotides align to TRBD2. The V gene's germline CDR1 is KGHSH and CDR2 LQKENI. V lost 6 bases to trimming and J lost 6 bases; unmatched junction nucleotides: 11. The length of the CDR3 is 16 residues. Full variable domain (missing parts from reference TRBV18 and TRBJ2-2): NAGVMQNPRHLVRRRGQEARLRCSPMKGHSHVYWYRQLPEEGLKFMVYLQKENIIDESGMPKERFSAEFPKEGPSILRIQQVVRGDSAAYFCASSQGLAGTAGELFFGEGSRLTVL.

The chain is built from TRBV19 and TRBJ1-2, with TRBD1 matching over 9 bases. The CDR3 covers 14 residues. The V segment lost 6 bases and the J segment 8 bases; nucleotides outside the gene matches: 10. The germline V gene has CDR1 LNHDA and CDR2 SQIVND (reference sequence). In DNA form, the CDR3 reads TGTGCCAGTAGCCGACCCGGGACAGGGAAGGGCTACACCTTC. This codes for CASSRPGTGKGYTF.

This clone was seen a handful of times. The gene calls are TRBV7-3 and TRBJ2-5; D is perhaps TRBD1 (5 bases). The V end lost 5 bases, the J end lost 0 bases, and 13 bases lay between the germline ends. The CDR3 covers 15 residues. Germline lookup yields CDR1 SGHTA and CDR2 FQGTGA. The CDR3 loop reads CASSPQGVHQETQYF. CDR3 in DNA: TGTGCCAGCAGCCCCCAAGGGGTGCACCAAGAGACCCAGTACTTC.

The chain joins TRBV27 to TRBJ2-1; D unclear. V dropped 4 bases and J dropped 4 bases, with 8 bases sitting between them. Germline assignment: CDR1 MNHEY and CDR2 SMNVEV (reference sequence). The CDR3 extends over 13 amino acids. The CDR3 loop reads CASSSATYNEQFF. The CDR3 DNA sequence: TGTGCCAGCAGTTCGGCCACATACAATGAGCAGTTCTTC.

J is TRBJ1-2 and V is TRBV9; D gene ambiguous. The CDR3 covers 14 residues. Trimming took off 0 bases at V and 5 bases at J, with 11 bases between the two ends. Germline CDR1 and CDR2: SGDLS and YYNGEE. CDR3 nucleotide sequence: TGTGCCAGCAGCGTAGACATGCCGGATTATGGCTACACCTTC. Protein: CASSVDMPDYGYTF. The whole variable domain, remainder taken from reference TRBV9 and TRBJ1-2, is DSGVTQTPKHLITATGQRVTLRCSPRSGDLSVYWYQQSLDQGLQFLIQYYNGEERAKGNILERFSAQQFPDLHSELNLSSLELGDSALYFCASSVDMPDYGYTFGSGTRLTVV.

CDR3 protein: CASSHLGGQGRGGYTF. In nucleotides, the CDR3 is TGTGCCAGCAGCCACCTCGGGGGACAGGGAAGAGGTGGCTACACCTTC. V is TRBV4-2 and J is TRBJ1-2, with 9 positions matching TRBD1. J gave up 7 bases and V 3 bases, and 12 bases lay outside the gene matches. From germline, CDR1 is LGHNA and CDR2 YNFKEQ. This CDR3 region has 16 residues.

The CDR3 DNA sequence: TGTGCCAGTAGTATAAGGGTTGTCACTGAAGCTTTCTTT. The encoded protein is CASSIRVVTEAFF. The gene calls are TRBV19 and TRBJ1-1, with unresolved D. CDR3 size: 13 residues. CDR1 is LNHDA and CDR2 is SQIVND in the germline V gene (reference sequence). V shed 2 bases and J shed 4 bases, with 8 bases lying between them.

The V call is TRBV11-2, the J call TRBJ2-7; 9 bases map to TRBD2. The junction had 3 bases not matched to a gene; V was cut back by 3 bases and J by 0 bases. The germline CDR1 and CDR2 sequences are SGHAT and FQNNGV. The CDR3 loop spans 15 amino acids. The CDR3 DNA follows: TGTGCCAGCAGCTTTCCGGGACTAGCCTCCTACGAGCAGTACTTC. Its translation is CASSFPGLASYEQYF.

The chain recombines TRBV24-1 with TRBJ1-1; a possible D gene is TRBD1 (6 bases). The CDR3 runs to 16 residues. V was clipped by 1 base and J by 2 bases, with 13 bases between them. CDR1 and CDR2 (germline): KGHDR, SFDVKD. CDR3 nucleotide sequence: TGTGCCACCAGTGATTTTTGGACAGCTCATAACACTGAAGCTTTCTTT. Its translation: CATSDFWTAHNTEAFF.

V usage is TRBV9 and J usage is TRBJ2-1; tentative D call: TRBD2 (6 bases). Deletions cut 3 bases from V and 4 bases from J, with 11 bases between. This CDR3 is built from 14 residues. CDR1 and CDR2 (germline): SGDLS, YYNGEE. The CDR3 bases are TGTGCCAGCAGCGGGGGGGTTAGGTACAATGAGCAGTTCTTC. It is translated as CASSGGVRYNEQFF.

The genes are TRBV30 and TRBJ1-3, with D tentatively TRBD1 (5 bases). V gave up 4 bases and J gave up 0 bases, with 13 bases separating them. The germline gives CDR1 GTSNPN, CDR2 SVGIG (reference sequence). This CDR3 contains 15 residues. The CDR3 protein is CAWTRGLVSGNTIYF. Written as DNA, the CDR3 is TGTGCCTGGACCCGGGGCCTTGTCTCTGGAAACACCATATATTTT.

This sequence joins TRBV6-5 and TRBJ1-2; 7 positions match TRBD1. The germline V gene has CDR1 MNHEY and CDR2 SVGAGI. Unmatched junction bases numbered 4, after V lost 6 bases and J lost 3 bases. The CDR3 length is 13 residues. The CDR3 coding sequence is TGTGCCAGCAGAAAGGACAGGCACTATGGCTACACCTTC. Its translation is CASRKDRHYGYTF.

This clone was counted once. The chain links TRBV5-1 to TRBJ1-2; the match to TRBD1 covers 8 bases. V lost 5 bases to trimming and J lost 4 bases; unmatched junction nucleotides: 4. There are 13 residues in the CDR3. Germline CDR1 reads SGHRS; CDR2 reads YFSETQ. In DNA, the CDR3 is TGCGCCAGCAGTCAAGGACAGGGCTATGGCTACACCTTC. This translates into CASSQGQGYGYTF.

J is TRBJ1-5 and V is TRBV12-3 or TRBV12-4, with D uncertain. CDR3 size: 13 residues. The V end lost 3 bases, the J end lost 6 bases, and 9 bases lay between the germline ends. The CDR3 protein is CASSFHMGQPQHF. CDR3 coding DNA: TGTGCCAGCAGTTTCCATATGGGTCAGCCCCAGCATTTT.

V and J are TRBV28 and TRBJ1-6, with unresolved D. The germline V gene encodes CDR1 MDHEN and CDR2 SYDVKM. V was shortened by 6 bases and J by 8 bases, with 11 bases between the two germline ends. The CDR3 consists of 13 residues. The CDR3 here is CASSTVYDSPLHF. CDR3 DNA sequence: TGTGCCAGCAGCACAGTTTACGATTCACCCCTCCACTTT.

The V call is TRBV5-4, the J call TRBJ1-2; D is ambiguous. Germline V gene data show CDR1 as SGHNT and CDR2 as YYREEE (reference sequence). CDR3 length equals 16 residues. The ends were cut back, 4 bases at V and 1 base at J, with 17 bases in the middle. CDR3 sequence (DNA): TGTGCCAGCAGCCCACAACCCGTGCAGGATAACTATGGCTACACCTTC. Its protein is CASSPQPVQDNYGYTF. The entire variable domain, with the rest obtained from reference TRBV5-4 and TRBJ1-2, is as follows: ETGVTQSPTHLIKTRGQQVTLRCSSQSGHNTVSWYQQALGQGPQFIFQYYREEENGRGNFPPRFSGLQFPNYSSELNVNALELDDSALYLCASSPQPVQDNYGYTFGSGTRLTVV.

This clone was counted only a few times. The chain links TRBV6-8 to TRBJ1-5; no definite D call. Germline V gene lookup returns CDR1 MNHGY and CDR2 SAAAGT. V lost 0 bases and J 8 bases, leaving 17 bases between the germline ends. CDR3 length equals 16 residues. CDR3 bases: TGTGCCAGCAGTTACTCTAACTTCCCAGATTTGGAGCCCCAGCATTTT. Amino acids: CASSYSNFPDLEPQHF.